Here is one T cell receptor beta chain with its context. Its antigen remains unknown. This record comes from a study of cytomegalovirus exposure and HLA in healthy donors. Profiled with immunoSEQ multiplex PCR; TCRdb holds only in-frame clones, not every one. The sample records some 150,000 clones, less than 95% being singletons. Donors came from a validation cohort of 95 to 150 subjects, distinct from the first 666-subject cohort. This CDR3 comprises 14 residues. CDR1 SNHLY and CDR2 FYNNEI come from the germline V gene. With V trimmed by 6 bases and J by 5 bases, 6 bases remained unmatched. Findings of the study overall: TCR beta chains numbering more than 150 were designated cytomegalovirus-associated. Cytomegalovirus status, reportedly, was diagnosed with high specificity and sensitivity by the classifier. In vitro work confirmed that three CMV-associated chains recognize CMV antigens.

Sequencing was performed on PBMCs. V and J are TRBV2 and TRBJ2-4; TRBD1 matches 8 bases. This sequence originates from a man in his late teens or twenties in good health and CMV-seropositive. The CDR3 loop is CASRSDRAENIQYF. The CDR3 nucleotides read TGTGCCAGCAGATCGGACAGGGCTGAAAACATTCAGTACTTC. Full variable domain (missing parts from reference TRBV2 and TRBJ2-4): EPEVTQTPSHQVTQMGQEVILRCVPISNHLYFYWYRQILGQKVEFLVSFYNNEISEKSEIFDDQFSVERPDGSNFTLKIRSTKLEDSAMYFCASRSDRAENIQYFGAGTRLSVL.